The next 26 T cell receptor beta chains were all read from a single sample in a study of human T cells and chemical hapten exposure. TCRdb called the RACE reads again in MiXCR, with one record for every CDR3 protein. Among 350,000 to 400,000 distinct CDR3 sequences, more than 4.5% were seen once, and the ten largest hold 2.5% to 3%. The time point is: pre-sensitization, week 0. Treatment noted: therapeutic diphenylcyclopropenone sensitization with weekly scalp DPC. The starting material was whole blood, obtained in connection with sensitization to the hapten diphenylcyclopropenone (DPC). The receptors shown here come from a woman aged 45-65 years with alopecia areata. Some clones in this sample may be carry-over from other donors' samples.

V and J are TRBV28 and TRBJ2-3, with D unclear. V dropped 3 bases and J dropped 3 bases, with 10 bases sitting between them. This CDR3 spans 14 amino acids. The V gene's germline CDR1 is MDHEN and CDR2 SYDVKM. For the CDR3, the DNA is TGTGCCAGCAGTTTCCTAGGAGAGACAGATACGCAGTATTTT. Amino acid sequence: CASSFLGETDTQYF.

Comments on this clonotype: A read error is possible here, since a much larger clone lies one base away. This chain connects TRBV20-1 to TRBJ2-7; TRBD1 agrees at 8 bases. The CDR3 is made up of 13 amino acids. The V gene's germline CDR1 is DFQATT and CDR2 SNEGSKA (reference sequence). The CDR3: CCAPDRASYEQYF. The DNA of the CDR3 is TGCTGTGCCCCGGACAGGGCCTCCTACGAGCAGTACTTC.

This clonotype showed up many times. The chain links TRBV29-1 to TRBJ2-7; D remains unclear. CDR3 length equals 12 residues. CDR1 and CDR2 (germline): SQVTM, ANQGSEA. The V gene lost 0 bases and the J gene lost 4 bases, with 7 bases spanning the gap. The CDR3 region has the DNA TGCAGCGTTGAAGAGGGCAAGTACGAGCAGTACTTC. This sequence encodes CSVEEGKYEQYF.

This clonotype showed up many times. V gene TRBV10-3 combines with J gene TRBJ2-6; D ambiguous. The CDR3 has 13 residues. With 8 bases removed from V and 2 bases from J, the gap between germline ends came to 7 bases. Per germline, CDR1 ENHRY and CDR2 SYGVKD. DNA of the CDR3: TGTGCCATCGCGTCCGCTGGGGCCAACGTCCTGACTTTC. Translated: CAIASAGANVLTF.

Concerning this clonotype: Possible read error: a much larger clone is one base away. This sequence joins TRBV29-1 and TRBJ2-2, with a weak D call TRBD1 (6 bases). Germline V gene data show CDR1 as SQVTM and CDR2 as ANQGSEA. V lost 7 bases to trimming and J lost 10 bases, with 10 bases between them. This CDR3 is 10 amino acids long. The DNA for the CDR3 is TGCAGCGCTCGGACAGAGGAGCTGTTTTTT. It yields the protein CSARTEELFF.

This clonotype turned up a few times. The J gene is TRBJ1-3, the V gene TRBV4-2, with D perhaps TRBD1 (5 bases). V dropped 5 bases and J dropped 1 base, with 18 bases sitting between them. The CDR3 is made up of 17 amino acids. Per germline, CDR1 LGHNA and CDR2 YNFKEQ. CDR3 in DNA: TGTGCCAGCAGCTCAGCGAACGGGGGAAGTTCTGGAAACACCATATATTTT. The encoded protein is CASSSANGGSSGNTIYF.

V and J are TRBV30 and TRBJ2-7; D might be TRBD1 (6 bases). Trimming removed 3 bases at V and 0 bases at J, with 12 bases between. This CDR3 region has 14 residues. Per germline, CDR1 GTSNPN and CDR2 SVGIG (reference sequence). The CDR3 nucleotides read TGTGCCTGGAGCCGACCGGACAGCTCCTACGAGCAGTACTTC. Translation: CAWSRPDSSYEQYF. Full variable domain (remainder filled in from reference TRBV30 and TRBJ2-7): SQTIHQWPATLVQPVGSPLSLECTVEGTSNPNLYWYRQAAGRGLQLLFYSVGIGQISSEVPQNLSASRPQDRQFILSSKKLLLSDSGFYLCAWSRPDSSYEQYFGPGTRLTVT.

This clonotype has just a few counts. V gene TRBV6-1 combines with J gene TRBJ1-5, with a weak D call TRBD1 (6 bases). The germline gives CDR1 MNHNS, CDR2 SASEGT. Trimming pared 5 bases from V and 7 bases from J, leaving 15 bases between. The length of the CDR3 is 14 residues. CDR3: CASSHREVGQPQHF. CDR3 in DNA: TGTGCCAGCAGTCACAGGGAAGTTGGACAGCCCCAGCATTTT.

This clonotype was counted at least ten times. The chain links TRBV2 to TRBJ1-6, with no clear D. CDR1 and CDR2 from the germline V gene are SNHLY and FYNNEI. Deletions cut 3 bases from V and 5 bases from J, with 11 bases between. This CDR3 spans 15 amino acids. The chain's CDR3 is CASSDWSPNNSPLHF. The CDR3 DNA reads as TGTGCCAGCAGTGATTGGTCGCCGAATAATTCACCCCTCCACTTT.

The chain employs TRBV10-3 and TRBJ1-6, with D possibly being TRBD1 (5 bases). This CDR3 has 15 residues. Trimming pared 0 bases from V and 7 bases from J, leaving 10 bases between. CDR1 and CDR2 (germline): ENHRY, SYGVKD. The CDR3 reads CAISESVGVNSPLHF. The DNA for the CDR3 is TGTGCCATCAGTGAGTCGGTAGGGGTAAATTCACCCCTCCACTTT.

This clonotype was recorded many times. The genes are TRBV25-1 and TRBJ1-1, with D maybe TRBD1 (5 bases). Germline V gives CDR1 MGHDK, CDR2 SYGVNS. The CDR3 runs 13 residues. V was cut by 2 bases and J by 3 bases, with 7 bases left in between. CDR3 loop: CASSERGHTEAFF. The CDR3 DNA is TGTGCCAGCAGTGAACGGGGACACACTGAAGCTTTCTTT.

This clonotype was seen a handful of times. The chain carries TRBV2 and TRBJ2-3; D remains ambiguous. The CDR3 is 10 residues long. Germline CDR1 is SNHLY and CDR2 is FYNNEI. In DNA form, the CDR3 reads TGTGCAACTAGCACAGATACGCAGTATTTT. This encodes CATSTDTQYF.

This clonotype was detected many times. The chain couples TRBV12-3 or TRBV12-4 to TRBJ2-3, with TRBD2 matching over 10 bases. This CDR3 has 15 amino acids. V lost 2 bases to trimming and J lost 4 bases; unmatched junction nucleotides: 3. This CDR3 reads CASSLLAGVADTQYF. The CDR3 DNA sequence: TGTGCCAGCAGTTTACTAGCGGGGGTTGCAGATACGCAGTATTTT.

This clonotype has at least ten counts. The V gene is TRBV29-1, the J gene TRBJ1-1; D may be TRBD1 (5 bases). V was trimmed by 8 bases and J by 0 bases, leaving 13 bases between them. CDR3 length equals 13 residues. CDR1 SQVTM and CDR2 ANQGSEA come from the germline V gene. This CDR3 reads CSYSGQLNTEAFF. For the CDR3, the DNA is TGCAGCTATTCCGGACAATTGAACACTGAAGCTTTCTTT.

J is TRBJ2-1 and V is TRBV7-2, with 11 bases identical to TRBD1. Losses at the gene ends were 1 base for V and 4 bases for J; bases not matched to a gene: 3. The CDR3 has 16 amino acids. CDR1 and CDR2 (germline): SGHTA, FQGNSA. The CDR3 coding sequence is TGTGCCAGCAGCTTAGGGACAGGGGGCGAATACAATGAGCAGTTCTTC. Translating gives CASSLGTGGEYNEQFF.

This clonotype was detected many times. CDR3 sequence reads: CASRPAGQGYFNEQYF. In DNA form, the CDR3 reads TGTGCCAGCAGGCCGGCAGGACAGGGGTATTTTAACGAGCAGTACTTC. The J gene is TRBJ2-7, the V gene TRBV3-1; 9 bases match TRBD1. The V gene end was trimmed by 6 bases and the J gene end by 5 bases; junction bases not matched to a gene: 14. The CDR3 sequence is 16 residues long. Germline CDR1 and CDR2: LGHDT and YNNKEL (reference sequence).

This clonotype was detected a few times. CDR3 DNA sequence: TGCGCCAGCAGCGCGTCCTTTGGAGGCAATCAGCCCCAGCATTTT. As protein: CASSASFGGNQPQHF. The rearrangement links TRBV4-3 to TRBJ1-5; D gene unclear. This CDR3 contains 15 residues. Germline CDR1 reads LGHNA; CDR2 reads YSLEER. Trimming took off 5 bases at V and 2 bases at J, with 13 bases between the two ends.

This clonotype showed up just a few times. The chain carries TRBV20-1 and TRBJ1-6, with D maybe TRBD1 (5 bases). This CDR3 spans 13 amino acids. Trimming took off 4 bases at V and 6 bases at J, with 10 bases between the two ends. Germline V gene data show CDR1 as DFQATT and CDR2 as SNEGSKA (reference sequence). The CDR3 region is CSATRGVNSPLHF. Here the CDR3 DNA reads TGCAGTGCTACAAGAGGGGTTAATTCACCCCTCCACTTT.

The table lists this clonotype with many counts. The chain carries TRBV6-1 and TRBJ2-2, with D uncertain. Trimming took off 1 base at V and 4 bases at J, with 7 bases between the two ends. Germline CDR1 MNHNS, CDR2 SASEGT. The CDR3 has 14 amino acids. Here the CDR3 DNA reads TGTGCCAGCAGTGAAGTACACCTCACCGGGGAGCTGTTTTTT. Its protein is CASSEVHLTGELFF.

The sample holds many counts of this clonotype. The rearrangement links TRBV7-2 to TRBJ1-5; D uncertain. From germline, CDR1 is SGHTA and CDR2 FQGNSA. This CDR3 region has 13 residues. The V and J ends lost 5 bases and 0 bases respectively, with 5 bases between them. The CDR3 sequence is CASSLHSNQPQHF. The CDR3 DNA reads as TGTGCCAGCAGCCTTCATAGCAATCAGCCCCAGCATTTT.

The V gene is TRBV7-8, the J gene TRBJ2-5; TRBD2 matches 9 bases. Germline trimming cut 5 bases from V and 0 bases from J; bases unmatched to any gene: 7. CDR3 length: 16 residues. Germline-derived CDR1 and CDR2 are SGHVS and FQNEAQ. CDR3 in amino acids: CASSPLVAGDQETQYF. As DNA, the CDR3 is TGTGCCAGCAGCCCCTTGGTAGCGGGGGACCAAGAGACCCAGTACTTC.

The rearrangement uses TRBV7-9 and TRBJ2-2; the D gene is possibly TRBD1 (6 bases). CDR1 SEHNR and CDR2 FQNEAQ come from the germline V gene (reference sequence). Between the trimmed V and J ends, which lost 1 base and 0 bases, there was a span of 12 bases. This CDR3 is 17 amino acids long. The CDR3, as DNA: TGTGCCAGCAGCTTAGGGCTTGGGACACCGAACACCGGGGAGCTGTTTTTT. This codes for CASSLGLGTPNTGELFF.

Many counts were recorded for this clonotype. The rearrangement joins TRBV3-1 to TRBJ2-1; no clear D gene. This CDR3 contains 14 residues. CDR1 and CDR2 (germline): LGHDT, YNNKEL (reference sequence). Trimming took 2 bases from V and 7 from J, leaving 12 bases between them. DNA for the CDR3: TGTGCCAGCAGCCAAAAAACCGGCGGAAATGAGCAGTTCTTC. Translated: CASSQKTGGNEQFF.

This clonotype showed up many times. The rearrangement uses TRBV29-1 and TRBJ2-7; D is unresolved. This CDR3 comprises 10 residues. Trimming left V 4 bases short and J 7 bases short, with 8 bases between. The germline CDR1 and CDR2 sequences are SQVTM and ANQGSEA. CDR3 nucleotide sequence: TGCAGCGTTGGTTCGACTGAGCAGTACTTC. Translation: CSVGSTEQYF.

The chain is built from TRBV11-2 and TRBJ2-1; TRBD2 matches at 7 bases. This CDR3 spans 15 amino acids. Germline V gene sequence: CDR1 SGHAT, CDR2 FQNNGV. The ends lost 6 bases at V and 10 bases at J; junction bases unmatched: 15. DNA for the CDR3: TGTGCCAGCAGGGTACTGGGGGGGGTATTGGAAGAGCAGTTCTTC. Protein sequence: CASRVLGGVLEEQFF.

The sample holds many counts of this clonotype. The V gene is TRBV29-1, the J gene TRBJ2-3; TRBD2 matches 8 bases. Germline lookup yields CDR1 SQVTM and CDR2 ANQGSEA. J was trimmed by 8 bases and V by 6 bases; bases with no gene match: 1. The CDR3 has 10 amino acids. This CDR3 is CSVGTSTQYF. CDR3 sequence (DNA): TGCAGCGTCGGGACTAGTACGCAGTATTTT.